The following is a TCR beta chain sequence with its context. What it recognizes is unknown. The same CDR3 is also encoded by other DNA sequences in this sample. TCRdb's copy holds only in-frame clones and misses some; the assay was immunoSEQ multiplex PCR. The table has 2 million to 3 million clones, roughly 92% seen once. These data belong to a study of shared clonotypes between healthy human individuals. Study-wide results and caveats: Clonotype sharing levels among donors were expected to vary with sequencing depth.

Germline CDR1 is SGHRS and CDR2 is YFSETQ. The length of the CDR3 is 15 residues. V lost 0 bases to trimming and J lost 0 bases; unmatched junction nucleotides: 2. What was sequenced was naive CD4+ T cells sorted from blood. The subset here: CD45RA+ positively selected. The clonotype was recovered from a man aged 18 to 29 in good health. The chain employs TRBV5-1 and TRBJ2-5; 7 nucleotides agree with TRBD2. CDR3 in amino acids: CASSLGGTNQETQYF. The CDR3 DNA reads TGCGCCAGCAGCTTGGGGGGGACTAACCAAGAGACCCAGTACTTC.